This paragraph covers one T cell receptor (beta chain) sequence. The data belong to a study of T cell changes during pregnancy in multiple sclerosis. CDR1 is SGHDN, CDR2 FVKESK, per germline. Unmatched junction bases numbered 9, after V lost 5 bases and J lost 8 bases. This CDR3 contains 14 residues. Sequenced by immunoSEQ multiplex PCR; TCRdb stores in-frame clones only, minus some. Of under 100,000 clones listed, approximately 94% are singletons. The sample in question was peripheral blood, obtained in the third trimester of pregnancy. The chain links TRBV14 to TRBJ1-2; TRBD1 aligns across 9 bases. This clonotype was obtained from a female donor with multiple sclerosis, enrolled in a pregnancy study. DNA for the CDR3: TGTGCCAGCAGCTCGAACAGGGGGCGCGGGGGCTACACCTTC. Translating it yields CASSSNRGRGGYTF.